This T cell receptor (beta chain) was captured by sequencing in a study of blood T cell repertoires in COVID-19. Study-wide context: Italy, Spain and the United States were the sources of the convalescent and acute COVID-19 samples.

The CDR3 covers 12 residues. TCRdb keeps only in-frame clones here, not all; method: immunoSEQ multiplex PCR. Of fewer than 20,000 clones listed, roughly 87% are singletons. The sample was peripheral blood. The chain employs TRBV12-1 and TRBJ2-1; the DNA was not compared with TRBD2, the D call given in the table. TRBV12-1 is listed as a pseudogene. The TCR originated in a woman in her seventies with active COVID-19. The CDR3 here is CASSPKANEQFF. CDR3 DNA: TGTGCCAGCAGCCCCAAAGCGAATGAGCAGTTCTTC.